This T cell receptor (beta chain) was sequenced during a study of response to subunit inactivated influenza vaccine (dated by TCRdb to 2017 to 2018). General notes on the study: To follow how T cells responded to a trivalent subunit inactivated influenza vaccine, the researchers relied on deep quantitative profiling of the T cell receptor repertoire. Overall results and qualifications from the work: The authors suggested that each seasonal influenza vaccination may recruit only a limited number of new T cells.

As for this clonotype: Its antigen is still unknown. Base qualities are not recorded, but no much larger clone differs from it by a single base.

Including cysteine and phenylalanine, the CDR3 has 16 amino acids. Left in the record is the CDR3 DNA by itself, 48 bases read in frame from the first base. Libraries came from RT-PCR. The data were produced on an Illumina HiSeq 2500. Using fastp at Q25 and MiXCR, TCRdb reprocessed the public reads and kept productive beta chains. Rows matching on CDR3 protein sequence are summarized as one entry with the most common DNA and genes. The sample table shows 650,000 to 850,000 distinct CDR3 sequences, and 11% to 15% are seen once. The ten largest clones add up to 6% to 7% of the sample. The TCR comes from a man aged 50 to 60 who received an inactivated influenza vaccine. Donor details come from another sample of the same person, matched by shared clones. The input for sequencing was PBMCs from blood, taken roughly 2 weeks before vaccination. Recombination connected TRBV21-1 to TRBJ2-4; TRBD1 is the table's D call, not checked against the DNA. TRBV21-1 is listed as a pseudogene. The CDR3 amino acid sequence is: CASSRGQGGAKNIQYF. The DNA is TGTGCCAGCAGCAGGGGACAGGGAGGCGCCAAAAACATTCAGTACTTC.